This T cell receptor (delta chain) appears in the sequencing data of a study of Vδ1+ human thymocytes. Broader study findings: In the thymus, TRG and TRD repertoires looked highly polyclonal with Gaussian CDR3 lengths.

The template was reverse-transcribed extracted RNA. CDR3 amplicons came from multiplex PCR with pooled V-gene forward and constant-region reverse primers. TCRdb re-called the multiplex PCR reads with CATT. The table records about 75,000 delta-chain clones, approximately 30% of them present only once. Only a few counts were recorded for this clone. Its matching antigen is unknown. The V end was cut by 4 bases, the J end by 0 bases, with 21 bases between. CDR1 TSWWSYY and CDR2 QGS come from the germline V gene. CDR3 length: 18 amino acids. The V gene is TRDV1, the J gene TRDJ1; D not resolved. The clonotype comes from a boy under three years old who had congenital heart surgery. Specimen: Vdelta1+ gamma-delta thymocytes from the thymus. Subset here: FACS-sorted CD3+ TCRalphabeta- TCRVdelta1+ TCRVdelta2- thymocytes. CDR3 protein: CALGGRLPWRTDTDKLIF. DNA of the CDR3: TGTGCTCTTGGGGGTCGGCTCCCATGGCGGACCGACACCGATAAACTCATCTTT.